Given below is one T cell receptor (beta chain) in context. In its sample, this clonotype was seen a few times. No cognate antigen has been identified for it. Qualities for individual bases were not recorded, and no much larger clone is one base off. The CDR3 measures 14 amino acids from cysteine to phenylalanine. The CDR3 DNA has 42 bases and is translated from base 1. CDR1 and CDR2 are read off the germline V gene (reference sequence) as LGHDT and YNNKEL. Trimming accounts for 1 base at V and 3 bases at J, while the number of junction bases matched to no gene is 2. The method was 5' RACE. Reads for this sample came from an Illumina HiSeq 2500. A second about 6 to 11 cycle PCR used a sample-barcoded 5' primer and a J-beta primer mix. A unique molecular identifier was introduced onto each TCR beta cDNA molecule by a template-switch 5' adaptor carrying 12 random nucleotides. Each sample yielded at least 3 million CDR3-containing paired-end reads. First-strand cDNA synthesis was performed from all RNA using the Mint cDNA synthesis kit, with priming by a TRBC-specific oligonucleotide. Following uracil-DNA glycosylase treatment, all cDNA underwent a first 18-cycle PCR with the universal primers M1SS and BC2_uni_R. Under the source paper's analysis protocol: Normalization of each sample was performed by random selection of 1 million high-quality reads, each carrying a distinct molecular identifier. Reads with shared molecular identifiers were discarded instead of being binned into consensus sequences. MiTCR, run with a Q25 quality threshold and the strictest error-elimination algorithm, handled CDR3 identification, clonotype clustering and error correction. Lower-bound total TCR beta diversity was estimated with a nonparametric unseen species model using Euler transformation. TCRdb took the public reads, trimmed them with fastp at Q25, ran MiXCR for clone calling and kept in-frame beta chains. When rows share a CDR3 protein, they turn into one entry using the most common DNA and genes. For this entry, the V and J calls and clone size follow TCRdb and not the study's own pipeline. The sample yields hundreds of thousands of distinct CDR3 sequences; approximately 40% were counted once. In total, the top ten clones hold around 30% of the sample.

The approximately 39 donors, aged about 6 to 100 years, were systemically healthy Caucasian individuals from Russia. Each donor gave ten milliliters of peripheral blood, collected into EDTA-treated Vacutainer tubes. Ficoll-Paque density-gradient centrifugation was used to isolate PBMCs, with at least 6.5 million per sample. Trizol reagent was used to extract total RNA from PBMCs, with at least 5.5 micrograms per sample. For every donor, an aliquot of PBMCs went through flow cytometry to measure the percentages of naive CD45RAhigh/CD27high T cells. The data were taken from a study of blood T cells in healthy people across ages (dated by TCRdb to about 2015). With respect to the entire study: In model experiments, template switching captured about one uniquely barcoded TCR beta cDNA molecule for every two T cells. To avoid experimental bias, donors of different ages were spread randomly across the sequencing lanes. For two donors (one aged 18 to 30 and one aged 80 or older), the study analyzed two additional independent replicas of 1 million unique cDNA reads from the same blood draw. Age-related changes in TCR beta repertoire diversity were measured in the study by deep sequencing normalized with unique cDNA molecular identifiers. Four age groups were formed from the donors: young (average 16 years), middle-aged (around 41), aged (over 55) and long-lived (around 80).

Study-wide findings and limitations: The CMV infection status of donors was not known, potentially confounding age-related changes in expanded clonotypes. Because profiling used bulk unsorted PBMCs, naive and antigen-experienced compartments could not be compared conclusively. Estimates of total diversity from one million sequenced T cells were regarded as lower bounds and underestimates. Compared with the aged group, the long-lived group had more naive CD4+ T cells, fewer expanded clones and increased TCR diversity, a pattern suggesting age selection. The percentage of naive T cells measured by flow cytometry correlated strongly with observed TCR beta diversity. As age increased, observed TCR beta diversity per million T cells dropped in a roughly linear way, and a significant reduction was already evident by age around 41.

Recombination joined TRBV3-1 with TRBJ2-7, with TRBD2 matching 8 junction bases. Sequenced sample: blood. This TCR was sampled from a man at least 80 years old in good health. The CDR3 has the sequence CASSQGLAGYEQYF. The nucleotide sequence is TGTGCCAGCAGCCAAGGCCTAGCGGGCTACGAGCAGTACTTC.